These 23 T cell receptor delta chains were sequenced from one sample in a study of delta chains in infants with herpesvirus infections. TCR cDNA was made from PBMC RNA with gamma- and delta-chain-specific primers. With CATT, TCRdb re-called clones from the RT-PCR reads. The table lists 650 to 850 delta-chain clones, around 58% of them singletons. The starting material was peripheral blood, obtained at time point 4 of longitudinal follow-up. The receptors derive from a human donor who was a Ugandan infant, either HIV-exposed or HIV-unexposed (not recorded which).

This clone was seen once. This likely traces to a read error, being one base from a far larger clone. The rearrangement links TRDV1 to TRDJ1, with 10 bases identical to TRDD3. The CDR3 is made up of 18 amino acids. From germline, CDR1 is TSWWSYY and CDR2 QGS. In nucleotides, the CDR3 is TGTGCTCTTGGGGAACTACTTCCTACCTGGGGGATATGCGATAAACCCATCTTT. It translates to CALGELLPTWGICDKPIF.

Comment on this clone: This is likely an artifact of a read error, given a far larger clone one base away. The rearrangement joins TRDV1 to TRDJ1; D might be TRDD3 (6 bases). CDR1 and CDR2 (germline): TSWWSYY, QGS. This CDR3 has 19 amino acids. Trimming stripped 7 bases from V and 0 bases from J, with 27 bases between. Written as DNA, the CDR3 is TGTGCTCTTGTGGTATCCCTTTCCCTCTACTGGGCCTACACCGATAAACTCATCTTT. Protein sequence: CALVVSLSLYWAYTDKLIF.

A note on this clone: This sequence is one base from a far larger clone and is likely a read error. The chain employs TRDV1 and TRDJ1; tentatively, D is TRDD3 (5 bases). This CDR3 spans 19 amino acids. The germline V and J ends were trimmed by 3 bases and 0 bases, with 23 bases remaining between them. Germline CDR1 TSWWSYY, CDR2 QGS. The CDR3: CALGDLELPGVPYTDKLIF. In DNA form, the CDR3 reads TGTGCTCTTGGGGACCTAGAACTCCCGGGGGTCCCGTACACCGATAAACTCATCTTT.

Of note for this clone: This likely stems from a read error, as it lies one base from a far larger clone. J is TRDJ1 and V is TRDV1; TRDD3 is a possible D gene (6 bases). V was trimmed by 7 bases and J by 0 bases, leaving 27 bases between them. The CDR3 consists of 19 residues. CDR1 is TSWWSYY, CDR2 QGS, per germline. The CDR3, as DNA: TGTGCTCTTGAAACGGTCTTCCCTGTACTGGGATTCTACACCGATAAACTCATCTTT. Translating it yields CALETVFPVLGFYTDKLIF.

As to this clone: The TCRdb record carries a much larger clone's protein, which differs from this DNA's translation at residue 15; a read error is the likely cause, and the protein listed here is the DNA translation. The chain is built from TRDV2 and TRDJ1; possible D gene TRDD1, 5 bases. The CDR3 contains 17 residues. The V and J ends lost 0 bases and 12 bases respectively, with 28 bases between them. Germline V CDR1 and CDR2: GEAIGNYY, EKD. DNA for the CDR3: TGTGCCTGTGACACCGTATGGGCCAGTAGCCCCCACGGGAAATTCATCTTT. It is translated as CACDTVWASSPHGKFIF.

As concerns this clone: Just one base apart from a much larger clone, this may be a read error. The CDR3 nucleotides read TGTGCCGTGGCCCGCTACGCCGCCCTTCTTTATGGTACTGGGGGATACGCGGGGTACACCGATAAACTCATCTTT. Encoded protein: CAVARYAALLYGTGGYAGYTDKLIF. V and J are TRAV23/DV6 and TRDJ1; 13 bases agree with TRDD3. The CDR3 has 25 residues. Germline V gives CDR1 NTAFDY, CDR2 IRPDVSE (reference sequence).

This clone appeared a single time. The chain has TRDV3 and TRDJ1; TRDD3 aligns across 9 bases. Trimming cost V 4 bases and J 4 bases; bases outside gene matches: 10. The CDR3 is made up of 14 amino acids. The germline V gene has CDR1 TVYSNPD and CDR2 GDNSRS (reference sequence). CDR3 in DNA: TGTGCCTCCGATTACTGGGGATACGACGATAAACTCATCTTT. Translated, it gives CASDYWGYDDKLIF.

Notes on this clone: A much larger clone differs by one base, so this may be a read error. The chain links TRDV1 to TRDJ1; 7 bases are a match to TRDD3. CDR1 is TSWWSYY, CDR2 QGS, per germline. V lost 2 bases to trimming and J lost 4 bases; unmatched junction nucleotides: 25. This CDR3 has 21 amino acids. The CDR3 nucleotides are TGTGCTCTTGGGGAAGACTTGGGTAACTGGGGCTGCATTGTTTATGACGATAAACTCATCTTT. Its translation is CALGEDLGNWGCIVYDDKLIF.

This clone was counted a few times. One base separates it from a far larger clone, so it is likely a read error. The genes are TRDV2 and TRDJ1; no reliable D call. CDR1 is GEAIGNYY and CDR2 is EKD in the germline V gene. This CDR3 spans 11 amino acids. The CDR3 reads CARDTLSKLIF. CDR3 DNA sequence: TGTGCCCGTGACACCTTAAGTAAACTCATCTTT.

Relative to its sample, this clone is large. This rearrangement joins TRDV1 to TRDJ1; 9 bases fit TRDD3. V shed 3 bases and J 1 base; nucleotides not matched to a gene: 18. Germline V gene data show CDR1 as TSWWSYY and CDR2 as QGS. The CDR3 is made up of 20 amino acids. The CDR3 sequence is CALGDPLPALYWGTTDKLIF. In DNA form, the CDR3 reads TGTGCTCTTGGGGACCCTCTTCCCGCTTTGTACTGGGGGACCACCGATAAACTCATCTTT.

Of note for this clone: A read error is the likely source, as a far larger clone sits one nucleotide away. This rearrangement joins TRDV1 to TRDJ1; weak D call: TRDD3 (8 bases). This CDR3 is 22 amino acids long. Trimming removed 3 bases from V and 0 bases from J, with 32 bases in between. Germline V CDR1 and CDR2: TSWWSYY, QGS. CDR3 residues: CALGDDLPLTGNLLGDTDKLIF. CDR3 in DNA: TGTGCTCTTGGGGACGACCTTCCTCTAACGGGGAATTTACTGGGGGACACCGATAAACTCATCTTT.

This clone came up a few times. A far larger clone lies a single base away; this is likely a read error. The chain links TRDV1 to TRDJ1; D is uncertain. CDR3 length: 20 amino acids. Germline V gene sequence: CDR1 TSWWSYY, CDR2 QGS. CDR3 nucleotides: TGTGCTCTTGGGGAACTAGAAAACCCTCGCGCCTTTCGGTACACCGAGAAACTCATCTTT. It codes for CALGELENPRAFRYTEKLIF.

Concerning this clone: This likely came from a read error, as a far larger clone is one base away. The J gene is TRDJ1, the V gene TRAV29/DV5; 10 bases are a match to TRDD3. Trimming took 2 bases from V and 3 from J; bases not matched to a gene: 16. The CDR3 length is 18 residues. Germline CDR1 NSMFDY, CDR2 ISSIKDK. This chain's CDR3 is CAARNTFYWGIDADKLIF. The CDR3, as DNA: TGTGCAGCAAGGAATACCTTTTACTGGGGGATTGACGCCGATAAACTCATCTTT.

Regarding this clone: The TCRdb record carries a much larger clone's protein, which differs from this DNA's translation at residue 20; a read error is the likely cause, and the protein listed here is the DNA translation. This chain joins TRDV1 and TRDJ1; weak D call: TRDD2 (7 bases). Germline CDR1 reads TSWWSYY; CDR2 reads QGS. This CDR3 spans 21 amino acids. Trimming pared 2 bases from V and 9 bases from J, leaving 37 bases between. The CDR3 protein is CALGEGSFLSYWAPLTAQLIF. The CDR3 DNA follows: TGTGCTCTTGGGGAAGGATCCTTCCTTTCGTACTGGGCCCCCCTAACAGCACAACTCATCTTT.

This clone was seen more than once but under ten times. The chain has TRDV2 and TRDJ2; 8 nucleotides agree with TRDD3. This CDR3 is 17 amino acids long. Trimming removed 3 bases from V and 0 bases from J; junction bases left unmatched: 8. CDR1 and CDR2 (germline): GEAIGNYY, EKD. In nucleotides, the CDR3 is TGTGCCTGTGACCCCATACTGGGGGTCTCTTTGACAGCACAACTCTTCTTT. It yields the protein CACDPILGVSLTAQLFF.

Points on this clone: With a far larger clone one base away, a read error is the likely cause. The V and J genes are TRDV1 and TRDJ1, with 9 bases lining up with TRDD3. Germline CDR1 reads TSWWSYY; CDR2 reads QGS. This CDR3 comprises 24 residues. The trim removed 3 bases at V and 0 bases at J, leaving 29 bases unmatched. The CDR3, as DNA: TGTGCTCTTGGGGACCTTTGGGTCGTCTTCTTCCGGCCAGGGGGGGATACATACACCGATAAACTCATCTTT. Its protein is CALGDLWVVFFRPGGDTYTDKLIF.

With regard to this clone: Translating this DNA gives a protein that differs at residue 13 from the TCRdb one, which belongs to a much larger clone; a read error is likely, and the protein shown is this translation. The J gene is TRDJ1, the V gene TRDV2; no definite D call. Per the germline V gene, CDR1 is GEAIGNYY and CDR2 is EKD. Trimming left V 0 bases short and J 8 bases short, with 24 bases between. This CDR3 spans 17 amino acids. Here the CDR3 DNA reads TGTGCCTGTGACACCGTATGGGCCAGTAGCCCCCACGAGAAACTCATCTTT. Protein sequence: CACDTVWASSPHEKLIF.

Points on this clone: A much larger clone is a single base away; this may be a read error. V usage is TRDV1 and J usage is TRDJ1; D is perhaps TRDD3 (6 bases). Germline-derived CDR1 and CDR2 are TSWWSYY and QGS. The CDR3 contains 16 residues. V was trimmed by 3 bases and J by 4 bases, leaving 18 bases between them. CDR3 loop: CALGETLDWEVDKLIF. The DNA of the CDR3 is TGTGCTCTTGGGGAGACCCTAGACTGGGAAGTCGATAAACTCATCTTT.

By frequency in the sample, this clone is large. This sequence joins TRDV2 and TRDJ3; D gene unclear. Trimming removed 0 bases at V and 3 bases at J, with 14 bases between. The germline V gene encodes CDR1 GEAIGNYY and CDR2 EKD. The CDR3 is made up of 18 amino acids. CDR3 nucleotide sequence: TGTGCCTGTGACACCTGGTCCGAGGGACGCTGGGACACCCGACAGATGTTTTTC. Amino acids: CACDTWSEGRWDTRQMFF.

Note on this clone: Since a far larger clone is one base different, this is likely a read error. The chain recombines TRDV3 with TRDJ1; 9 nucleotides agree with TRDD3. Germline V gene lookup returns CDR1 TVYSNPD and CDR2 GDNSRS (reference sequence). Trimming removed 5 bases from V and 4 bases from J; junction bases left unmatched: 11. The CDR3 is made up of 14 amino acids. This chain's CDR3 is CALTYRGYDDKLIF. CDR3 DNA sequence: TGTGCCCTTACCTATCGGGGATACGACGATAAACTCATCTTT. The full variable domain, with the rest looked up from reference TRDV3 and TRDJ1, is CDKVTQSSPDQTVASGSEVVLLCTYDTVYSNPDLFWYRIRPDYSFQFVFYGDNSRSEGADFTQGRFSVKHILTQKAFHLVISPVRTEDSATYYCALTYRGYDDKLIFGKGTRVTVEP.

Within the sample, this clone is medium-sized. This chain links TRDV2 with TRDJ3; 8 bases map to TRDD3. CDR3 length: 22 amino acids. In germline, CDR1 is GEAIGNYY, CDR2 EKD. After removal of 0 bases from V and 1 base from J, the junction contained 16 bases not matched to a gene. CDR3 DNA sequence: TGTGCCTGTGACACCGGTCCTTTTTGGGGGATCCCGAGATCCTGGGACACCCGACAGATGTTTTTC. As protein: CACDTGPFWGIPRSWDTRQMFF.

In its sample, this clone is large. Other DNA sequences of this sample code for an identical CDR3. The gene calls are TRDV2 and TRDJ1; 13 bases are a match to TRDD3. Unmatched junction bases numbered 3, after V lost 3 bases and J lost 3 bases. Germline CDR1 GEAIGNYY, CDR2 EKD. CDR3 size: 15 residues. The CDR3 bases are TGTGCCTGTGACCTACTGGGGGATACGGCCGATAAACTCATCTTT. Translated, it gives CACDLLGDTADKLIF.

About this clone itself: Given a far larger clone just one base away, this is likely a sequencing read error. The rearrangement uses TRDV3 and TRDJ1, with 10 nucleotides matching TRDD3. V lost 3 bases, J lost 11 bases, and 27 bases stayed unmatched. This CDR3 contains 18 residues. The germline V gene has CDR1 TVYSNPD and CDR2 GDNSRS (reference sequence). In DNA, the CDR3 is TGTGCCTTCACGATCACCACTTCCACCCACTGGGGGATCGGTCGGCTCATCTTT. Translated: CAFTITTSTHWGIGRLIF.